This paragraph reports one T cell receptor (beta chain). Its matching antigen is unknown. Some clones are missing from TCRdb's copy, which holds only in-frame ones; the method was immunoSEQ multiplex PCR. This sample has 95,000 or so clones; 72% occur once, and the top ten carry about 2.1%. These data are taken from a study of fetal regulatory T cell absence and autoimmunity. Findings and caveats of the study: TRB gene family usage was broadly similar in cord blood and pancreas.

The V gene's germline CDR1 is SGHDT and CDR2 YYEEEE. Trimming cost V 0 bases and J 3 bases, with 10 bases left between them. This CDR3 has 14 amino acids. The source is a male donor with IPEX syndrome. The sequenced sample was pancreas tissue. This chain connects TRBV5-6 to TRBJ2-7, with no clear D. DNA of the CDR3: TGTGCCAGCAGCTTGGACGGCCTCAACTACGAGCAGTACTTC. It yields the protein CASSLDGLNYEQYF. The variable domain in full, with the rest retrieved from reference TRBV5-6 and TRBJ2-7, is DAGVTQSPTHLIKTRGQQVTLRCSPKSGHDTVSWYQQALGQGPQFIFQYYEEEERQRGNFPDRFSGHQFPNYSSELNVNALLLGDSALYLCASSLDGLNYEQYFGPGTRLTVT.